A selection of T cell receptor beta chains follows, all from one sample in a study of T cells in Graves' hyperthyroidism and ophthalmopathy. TCRdb re-called the multiplex PCR reads with MiXCR, one entry per CDR3 protein. The sample records 620,000 or so distinct CDR3 sequences, about 15% being singletons. Source material: blood. The receptors stem from a woman aged 45-59 years with Graves' ophthalmopathy. Each CDR3 is given with its conserved first and last residue. The order of the fields is J gene, clone size, D gene, V gene, CDR3 DNA, CDR3 protein. The D gene is left open where the match is weak. Only some rows state a clone size, as once, few, many or a class for expanded clones.

J: TRBJ2-3
size: -
D: -
V: TRBV29-1
DNA: TGCAGCGTTGATGCGGGTCTCACAGATACGCAGTATTTT
CDR3: CSVDAGLTDTQYF

J: TRBJ2-2
size: -
D: TRBD2
V: TRBV7-3
DNA: TGTGCCAGCAGCTTATTAGCGGGAGCCCCCGGGGAGCTGTTTTTT
CDR3: CASSLLAGAPGELFF

J: TRBJ1-1
size: many
D: -
V: TRBV20-1
DNA: TGCAGTGCTATTCCCCCGGACAGGAACACTGAAGCTTTCTTT
CDR3: CSAIPPDRNTEAFF

J: TRBJ2-3
size: -
D: -
V: TRBV6-1
DNA: TGTGCCAGCAGTTCTCTTCCGGAGTGGGCTAGTTATACGCAGTATTTT
CDR3: CASSSLPEWASYTQYF

J: TRBJ2-3
size: few
D: -
V: TRBV11-2
DNA: TGTGCCAGCAGCTTAGATCACGGGGATACGCAGTATTTT
CDR3: CASSLDHGDTQYF

J: TRBJ2-5
size: many
D: -
V: TRBV30
DNA: TGTGCCTGTATGTGGGAGACCCAGTACTTC
CDR3: CACMWETQYF

J: TRBJ2-1
size: -
D: TRBD2
V: TRBV6-2/TRBV6-3
DNA: TGTGCCAGCAGGGGACTTTGGGGGGGGACTAGCGGGAGAAGTGGGTGGTACAATGAGCAGTTCTTC
CDR3: CASRGLWGGTSGRSGWYNEQFF

J: TRBJ2-7
size: few
D: -
V: TRBV29-1
DNA: TGCAGCGCTGGGACAGTCTCACGGGGGATTTACGAGCAGTACTTC
CDR3: CSAGTVSRGIYEQYF

J: TRBJ2-3
size: -
D: -
V: TRBV27
DNA: TGTGCCAGCAGTTCCTGGACTCAGGGTAGCACAGATACGCAGTATTTT
CDR3: CASSSWTQGSTDTQYF

J: TRBJ2-1
size: many
D: TRBD2
V: TRBV20-1
DNA: TGCAGTGCTACTAGCGGGAGGGCCCTCAATGAGCAGTTCTTC
CDR3: CSATSGRALNEQFF

J: TRBJ2-1
size: many
D: TRBD2
V: TRBV2
DNA: TGTGCCAGCAGTGACCGGACTAGCCTAAATGAGCAGTTCTTC
CDR3: CASSDRTSLNEQFF

J: TRBJ1-4
size: few
D: -
V: TRBV15
DNA: TGTGCCACCAGCAGAGAACTGCCTTCAACTAATGAAAAACTGTTTTTT
CDR3: CATSRELPSTNEKLFF

J: TRBJ1-2
size: -
D: -
V: TRBV2
DNA: TGTGCCAGCAAACAGGGAGCTAACTATGGCTACACCTTC
CDR3: CASKQGANYGYTF